This TCR beta chain was recovered during a study of T-cell reconstitution after alpha-beta-depleted transplantation in children. This clonotype occurred a few times. For TCRbeta, the library was prepared with unique molecular identifiers. One entry per CDR3 protein, called by TCRdb with MiXCR from the PCR reads. The sample records some 310,000 distinct CDR3 sequences, approximately 23% being singletons. The source of this sequence is a male patient between 10 and 17 years old who had a stem cell transplant for acute lymphoblastic leukemia, so the T cells may come from the graft donor. The starting material was PBMCs, mostly from graft donor cells, obtained 180 days after TCRalphabeta/CD19-depleted stem cell transplant.

The chain's CDR3 is CASSHHSGSSYNEQFF. The CDR3 DNA sequence: TGTGCCAGCAGCCACCATAGCGGGAGCTCCTACAATGAGCAGTTCTTC. The J gene is TRBJ2-1, the V gene TRBV3-1; 9 bases fit TRBD2. CDR1 LGHDT and CDR2 YNNKEL come from the germline V gene (reference sequence). The CDR3 spans 16 residues. The trim removed 3 bases at V and 0 bases at J, leaving 3 bases unmatched.